This T cell receptor beta chain was recovered during a study of neurological immune-mediated disorders. The unsorted libraries had their origin in 2 million PBMCs stored at -80 C. TCRdb recomputed calls from the 5' RACE reads with MiXCR, one row per CDR3 protein. This table has about 62,000 distinct CDR3 sequences, under 5.5% appearing once. This clonotype has ten or more counts. The V gene's germline CDR1 is DFQATT and CDR2 SNEGSKA (reference sequence). The CDR3 loop spans 18 amino acids. The V and J ends lost 0 bases and 4 bases, in that order; junction bases with no gene match: 15. Specimen: PBMCs. This receptor was identified in a woman aged 45-59 years with multiple sclerosis. The rearrangement joins TRBV20-1 to TRBJ1-3, with 7 nucleotides matching TRBD1. The CDR3 DNA reads as TGCAGTGCTAGAGATCCCACAGGGGCGATACCTGGAGGAAACACCATATATTTT. Its translation: CSARDPTGAIPGGNTIYF.